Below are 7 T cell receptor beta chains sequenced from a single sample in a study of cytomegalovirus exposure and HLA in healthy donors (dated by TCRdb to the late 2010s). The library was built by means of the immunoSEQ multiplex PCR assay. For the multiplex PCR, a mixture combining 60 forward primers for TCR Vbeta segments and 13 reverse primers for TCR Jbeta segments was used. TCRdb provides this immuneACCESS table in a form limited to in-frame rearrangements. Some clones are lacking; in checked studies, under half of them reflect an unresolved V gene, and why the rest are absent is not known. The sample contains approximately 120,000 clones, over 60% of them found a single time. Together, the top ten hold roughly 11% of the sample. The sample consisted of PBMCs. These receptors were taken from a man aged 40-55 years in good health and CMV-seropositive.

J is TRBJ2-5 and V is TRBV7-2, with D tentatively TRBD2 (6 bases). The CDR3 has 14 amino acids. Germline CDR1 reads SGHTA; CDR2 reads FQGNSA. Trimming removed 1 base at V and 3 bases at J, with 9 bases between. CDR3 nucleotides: TGTGCCAGCAGCTTAGGGGGACTCGAAGAGACCCAGTACTTC. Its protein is CASSLGGLEETQYF.

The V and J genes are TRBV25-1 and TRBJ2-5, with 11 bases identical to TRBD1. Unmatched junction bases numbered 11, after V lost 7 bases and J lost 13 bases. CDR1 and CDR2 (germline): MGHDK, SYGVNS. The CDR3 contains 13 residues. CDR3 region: CASTDRGRGLAYF. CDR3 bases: TGTGCCAGCACGGACAGGGGGCGCGGGCTTGCGTACTTC.

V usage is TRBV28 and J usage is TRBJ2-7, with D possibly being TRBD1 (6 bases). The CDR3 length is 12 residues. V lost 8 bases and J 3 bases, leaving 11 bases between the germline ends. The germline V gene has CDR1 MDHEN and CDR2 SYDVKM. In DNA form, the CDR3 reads TGTGCCAGCCATTTACAGGGCTACGAGCAGTACTTC. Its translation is CASHLQGYEQYF.

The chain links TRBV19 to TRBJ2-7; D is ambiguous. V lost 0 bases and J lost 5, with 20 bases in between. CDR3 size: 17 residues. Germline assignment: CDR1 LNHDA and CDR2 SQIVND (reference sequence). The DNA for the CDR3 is TGTGCCAGTAGTATAGATGGAGTTTCAGCTTTACGTCACGAGCAGTACTTC. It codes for CASSIDGVSALRHEQYF.

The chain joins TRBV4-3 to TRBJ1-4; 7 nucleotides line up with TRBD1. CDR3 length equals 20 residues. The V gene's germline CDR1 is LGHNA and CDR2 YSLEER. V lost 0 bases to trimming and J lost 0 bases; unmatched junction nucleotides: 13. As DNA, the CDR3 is TGCGCCAGCAGCCAAGATCGAAAGGGGGCGAGGTGGGCAACTAATGAAAAACTGTTTTTT. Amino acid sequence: CASSQDRKGARWATNEKLFF.

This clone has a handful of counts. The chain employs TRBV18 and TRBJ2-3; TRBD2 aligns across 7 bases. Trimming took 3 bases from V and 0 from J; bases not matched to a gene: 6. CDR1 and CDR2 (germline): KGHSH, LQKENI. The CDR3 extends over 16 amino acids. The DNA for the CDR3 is TGTGCCAGCTCACCTTCCCCTAGCGGTAGCACAGATACGCAGTATTTT. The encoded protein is CASSPSPSGSTDTQYF.

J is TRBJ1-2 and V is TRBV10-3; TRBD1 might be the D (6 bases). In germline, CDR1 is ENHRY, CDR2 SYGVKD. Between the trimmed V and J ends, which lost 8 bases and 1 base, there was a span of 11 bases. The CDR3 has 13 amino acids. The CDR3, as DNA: TGTGCCATCGCAGGGGAGGGTAACTATGGCTACACCTTC. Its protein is CAIAGEGNYGYTF.